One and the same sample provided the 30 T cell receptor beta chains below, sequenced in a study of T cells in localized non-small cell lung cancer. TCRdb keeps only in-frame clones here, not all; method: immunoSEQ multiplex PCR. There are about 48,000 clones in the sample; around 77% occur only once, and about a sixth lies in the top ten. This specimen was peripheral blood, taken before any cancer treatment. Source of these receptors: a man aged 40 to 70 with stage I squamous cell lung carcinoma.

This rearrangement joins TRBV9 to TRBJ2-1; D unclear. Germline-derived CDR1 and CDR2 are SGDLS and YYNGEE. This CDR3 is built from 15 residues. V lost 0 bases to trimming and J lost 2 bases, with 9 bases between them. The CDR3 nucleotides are TGTGCCAGCAGCGTAGAAGGGTTCCCCTACAATGAGCAGTTCTTC. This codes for CASSVEGFPYNEQFF.

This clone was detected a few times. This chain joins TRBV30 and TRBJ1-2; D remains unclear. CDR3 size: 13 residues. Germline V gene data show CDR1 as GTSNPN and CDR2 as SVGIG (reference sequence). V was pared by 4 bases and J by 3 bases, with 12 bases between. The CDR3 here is CAWNPQADYGYTF. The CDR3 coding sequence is TGTGCCTGGAATCCCCAGGCCGACTATGGCTACACCTTC.

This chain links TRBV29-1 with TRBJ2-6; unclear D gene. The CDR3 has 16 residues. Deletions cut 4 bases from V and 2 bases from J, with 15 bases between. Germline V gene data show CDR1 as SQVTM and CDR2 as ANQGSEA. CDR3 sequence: CSVVSVAGAGANVLTF. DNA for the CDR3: TGCAGCGTTGTATCGGTGGCTGGTGCTGGGGCCAACGTCCTGACTTTC.

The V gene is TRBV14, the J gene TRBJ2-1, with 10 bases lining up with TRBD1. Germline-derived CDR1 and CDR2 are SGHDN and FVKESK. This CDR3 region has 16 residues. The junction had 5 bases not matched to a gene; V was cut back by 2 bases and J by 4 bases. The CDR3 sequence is CASSQSRGQGYNEQFF. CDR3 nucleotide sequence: TGTGCCAGCAGCCAAAGTAGGGGACAGGGGTACAATGAGCAGTTCTTC. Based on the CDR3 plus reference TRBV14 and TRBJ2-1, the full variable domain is EAGVTQFPSHSVIEKGQTVTLRCDPISGHDNLYWYRRVMGKEIKFLLHFVKESKQDESGMPNNRFLAERTGGTYSTLKVQPAELEDSGVYFCASSQSRGQGYNEQFFGPGTRLTVL.

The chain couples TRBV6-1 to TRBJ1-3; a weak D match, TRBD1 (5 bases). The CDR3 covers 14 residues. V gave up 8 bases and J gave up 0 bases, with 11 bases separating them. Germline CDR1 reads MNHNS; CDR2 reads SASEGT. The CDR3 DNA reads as TGTGCCAGCGGGGACGTCCTCTCTGGAAACACCATATATTTT. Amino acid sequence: CASGDVLSGNTIYF.

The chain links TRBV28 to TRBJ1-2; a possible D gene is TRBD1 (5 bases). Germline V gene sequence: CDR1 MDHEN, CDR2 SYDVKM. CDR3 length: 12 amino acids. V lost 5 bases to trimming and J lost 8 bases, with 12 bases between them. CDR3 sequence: CASSLGDRGYTF. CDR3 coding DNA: TGTGCCAGCAGTCTCGGGGACCGGGGCTACACCTTC.

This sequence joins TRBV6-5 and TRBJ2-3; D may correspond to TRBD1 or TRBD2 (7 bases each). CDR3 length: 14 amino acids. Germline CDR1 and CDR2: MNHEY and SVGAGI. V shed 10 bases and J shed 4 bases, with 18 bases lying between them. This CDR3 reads CATRGLAAPDTQYF. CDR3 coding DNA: TGTGCCACGAGGGGGCTAGCGGCCCCAGATACGCAGTATTTT.

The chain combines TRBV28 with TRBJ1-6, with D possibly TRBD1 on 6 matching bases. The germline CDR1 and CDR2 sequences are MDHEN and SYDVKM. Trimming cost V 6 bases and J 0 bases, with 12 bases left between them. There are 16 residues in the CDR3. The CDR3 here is CASRPDRSSYNSPLHF. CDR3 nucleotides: TGTGCCAGCAGGCCAGACAGGAGCTCCTATAATTCACCCCTCCACTTT.

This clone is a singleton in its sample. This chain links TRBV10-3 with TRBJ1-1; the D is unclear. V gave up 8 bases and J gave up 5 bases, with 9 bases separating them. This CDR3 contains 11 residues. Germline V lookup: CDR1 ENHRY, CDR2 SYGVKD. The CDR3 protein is CAIASGTEAFF. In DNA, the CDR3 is TGTGCCATCGCGTCGGGGACTGAAGCTTTCTTT.

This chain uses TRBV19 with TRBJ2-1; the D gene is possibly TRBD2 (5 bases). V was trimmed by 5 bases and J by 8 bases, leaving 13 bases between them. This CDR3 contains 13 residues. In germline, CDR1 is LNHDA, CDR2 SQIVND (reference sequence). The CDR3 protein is CASSEGGLDEQFF. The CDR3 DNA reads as TGTGCCAGTAGTGAGGGCGGTTTAGATGAGCAGTTCTTC.

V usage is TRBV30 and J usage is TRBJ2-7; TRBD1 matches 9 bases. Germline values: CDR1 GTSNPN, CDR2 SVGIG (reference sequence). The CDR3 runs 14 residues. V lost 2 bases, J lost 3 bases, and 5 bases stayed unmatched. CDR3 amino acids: CAWSLGQGNYEQYF. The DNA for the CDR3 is TGTGCCTGGAGTTTAGGACAGGGGAACTACGAGCAGTACTTC.

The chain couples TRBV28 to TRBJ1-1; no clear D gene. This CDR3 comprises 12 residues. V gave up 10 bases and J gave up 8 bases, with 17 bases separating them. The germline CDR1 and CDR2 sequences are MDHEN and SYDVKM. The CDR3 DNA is TGTGCCACCATAACGGGGATGCTCGAAGCTTTCTTT. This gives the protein CATITGMLEAFF.

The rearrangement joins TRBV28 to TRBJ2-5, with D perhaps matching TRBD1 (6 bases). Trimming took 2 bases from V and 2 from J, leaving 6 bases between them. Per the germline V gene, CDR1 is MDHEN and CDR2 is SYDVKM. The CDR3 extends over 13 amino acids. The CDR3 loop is CASSLGQQETQYF. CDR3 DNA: TGTGCCAGCAGTTTAGGACAGCAAGAGACCCAGTACTTC.

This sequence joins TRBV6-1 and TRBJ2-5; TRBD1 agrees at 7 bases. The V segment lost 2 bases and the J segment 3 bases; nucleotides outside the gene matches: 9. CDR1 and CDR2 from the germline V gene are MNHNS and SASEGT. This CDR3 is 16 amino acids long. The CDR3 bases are TGTGCCAGCAGTGAACGGGCTGGGACAGTGAAAGAGACCCAGTACTTC. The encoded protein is CASSERAGTVKETQYF.

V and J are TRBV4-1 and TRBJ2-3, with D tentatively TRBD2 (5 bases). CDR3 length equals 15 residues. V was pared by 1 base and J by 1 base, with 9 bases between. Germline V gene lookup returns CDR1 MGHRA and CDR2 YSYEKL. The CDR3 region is CASSQVELGTDTQYF. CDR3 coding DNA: TGCGCCAGCAGCCAAGTCGAACTAGGCACAGATACGCAGTATTTT.

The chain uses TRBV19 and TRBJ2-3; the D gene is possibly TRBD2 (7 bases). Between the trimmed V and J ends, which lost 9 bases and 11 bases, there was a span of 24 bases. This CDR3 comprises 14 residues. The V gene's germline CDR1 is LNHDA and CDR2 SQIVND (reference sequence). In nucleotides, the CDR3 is TGTGCCAGCCTGGGGGAGGCGGGGGCCCGGAAGCAGTATTTT. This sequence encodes CASLGEAGARKQYF.

DNA of the CDR3: TGCGCCAGCAGCTTGGCGGAGGGAGATTATGGCTACACCTTC. Translated: CASSLAEGDYGYTF. J is TRBJ1-2 and V is TRBV5-1, with no clear D. Per germline, CDR1 SGHRS and CDR2 YFSETQ. The V gene lost 0 bases and the J gene lost 5 bases, with 11 bases spanning the gap. The CDR3 runs to 14 residues.

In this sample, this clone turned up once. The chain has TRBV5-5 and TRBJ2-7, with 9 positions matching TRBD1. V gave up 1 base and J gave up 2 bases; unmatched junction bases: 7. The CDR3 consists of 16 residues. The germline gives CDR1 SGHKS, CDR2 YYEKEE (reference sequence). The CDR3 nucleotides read TGTGCCAGCAGCTTGCATGCCCGACAGGGGGCCTACGAGCAGTACTTC. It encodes CASSLHARQGAYEQYF.

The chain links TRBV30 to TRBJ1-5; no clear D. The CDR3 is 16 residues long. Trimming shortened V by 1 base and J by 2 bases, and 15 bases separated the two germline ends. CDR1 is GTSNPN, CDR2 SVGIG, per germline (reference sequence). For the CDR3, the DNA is TGTGCCTGGAGTGGAGGGTCGCTCGGGGGCAATCAGCCCCAGCATTTT. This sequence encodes CAWSGGSLGGNQPQHF.

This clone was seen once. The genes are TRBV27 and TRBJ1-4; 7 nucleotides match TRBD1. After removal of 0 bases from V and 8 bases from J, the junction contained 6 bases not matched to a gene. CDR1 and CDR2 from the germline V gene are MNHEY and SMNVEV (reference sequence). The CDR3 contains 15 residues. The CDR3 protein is CASSLSRQGGEKLFF. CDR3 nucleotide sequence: TGTGCCAGCAGTTTATCTCGGCAGGGGGGAGAAAAACTGTTTTTT.

This chain's CDR3 is CASSSGTGGAETQYF. CDR3 nucleotide sequence: TGTGCCAGCAGTTCCGGGACAGGAGGGGCAGAGACCCAGTACTTC. The chain links TRBV7-9 to TRBJ2-5, with TRBD1 matching 8 bases. Germline V gene data show CDR1 as SEHNR and CDR2 as FQNEAQ (reference sequence). This CDR3 comprises 15 residues. Germline trimming cut 6 bases from V and 4 bases from J; bases unmatched to any gene: 10.

CDR3 in amino acids: CASSALRAGGPDEQFF. The CDR3 DNA follows: TGTGCCAGCAGTGCCCTCAGAGCGGGGGGGCCGGATGAGCAGTTCTTC. The chain couples TRBV6-1 to TRBJ2-1; 10 nucleotides align to TRBD2. The CDR3 consists of 16 residues. Trimming removed 4 bases from V and 8 bases from J; junction bases left unmatched: 11. CDR1 is MNHNS and CDR2 is SASEGT in the germline V gene.

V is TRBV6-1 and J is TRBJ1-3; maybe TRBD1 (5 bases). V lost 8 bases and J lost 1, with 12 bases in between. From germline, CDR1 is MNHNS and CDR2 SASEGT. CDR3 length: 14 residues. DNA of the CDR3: TGTGCCAGCCCTACCCCAGGGTCTGGAAACACCATATATTTT. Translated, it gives CASPTPGSGNTIYF.

CDR3 nucleotides: TGCGCCAGCAGCCAAGGCCCCTCGCAGGGGAAGTTCAGCAATCAGCCCCAGCATTTT. Its protein product is CASSQGPSQGKFSNQPQHF. This chain joins TRBV4-1 and TRBJ1-5; tentatively, D is TRBD1 (6 bases). This CDR3 spans 19 amino acids. Germline loops: CDR1 MGHRA, CDR2 YSYEKL. Trimming took 1 base from V and 1 from J, leaving 20 bases between them.

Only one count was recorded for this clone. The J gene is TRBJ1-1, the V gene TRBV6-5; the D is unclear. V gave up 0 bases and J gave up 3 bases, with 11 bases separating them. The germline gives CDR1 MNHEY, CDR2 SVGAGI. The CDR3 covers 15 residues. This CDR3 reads CASSYSNVRDTEAFF. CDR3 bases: TGTGCCAGCAGTTACTCGAACGTTAGGGACACTGAAGCTTTCTTT.

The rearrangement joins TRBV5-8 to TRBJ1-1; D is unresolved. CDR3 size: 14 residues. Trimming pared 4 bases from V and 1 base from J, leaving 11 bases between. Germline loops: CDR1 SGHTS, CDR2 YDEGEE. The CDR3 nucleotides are TGTGCCAGCAGCCTAGGCGGAACGAACACTGAAGCTTTCTTT. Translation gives CASSLGGTNTEAFF.

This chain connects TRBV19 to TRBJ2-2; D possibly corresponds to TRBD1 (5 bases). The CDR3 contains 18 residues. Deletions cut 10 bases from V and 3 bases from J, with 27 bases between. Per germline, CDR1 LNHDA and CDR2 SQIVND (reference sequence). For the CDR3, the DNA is TGTGCCACCTCAACCAAACAGGAACTCGTTTATTACACCGGGGAGCTGTTTTTT. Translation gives CATSTKQELVYYTGELFF.

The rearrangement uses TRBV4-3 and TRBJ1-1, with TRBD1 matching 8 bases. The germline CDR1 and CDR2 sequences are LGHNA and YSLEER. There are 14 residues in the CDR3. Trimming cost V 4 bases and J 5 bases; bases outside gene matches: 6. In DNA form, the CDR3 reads TGCGCCAGCAGCCTAAAACAGGGGGGGACTGAAGCTTTCTTT. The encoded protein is CASSLKQGGTEAFF.

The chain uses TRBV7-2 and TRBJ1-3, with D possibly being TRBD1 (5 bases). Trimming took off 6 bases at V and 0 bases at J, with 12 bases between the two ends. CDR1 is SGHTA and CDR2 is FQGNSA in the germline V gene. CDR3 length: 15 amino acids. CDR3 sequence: CASREGPYSGNTIYF. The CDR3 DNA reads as TGTGCCAGCAGAGAGGGACCCTACTCTGGAAACACCATATATTTT.

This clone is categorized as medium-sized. DNA for the CDR3: TGTGCCAGCAATGCTCCTCGGGGACAGGGGGCCCTTGAAGCTTTCTTT. Amino acid sequence: CASNAPRGQGALEAFF. The chain links TRBV28 to TRBJ1-1, with 12 nucleotides matching TRBD1. The CDR3 contains 16 residues. CDR1 and CDR2 (germline): MDHEN, SYDVKM. Trimming cost V 7 bases and J 7 bases; bases outside gene matches: 13.